These 5 T cell receptor beta chains share one sample of origin, sequenced in a study of blood T cells in healthy people across ages. Through a sample-barcoded 5' primer and a J-beta primer mix, a second PCR was run for about 7 to 12 cycles. TCRdb processed the 5' RACE reads anew with MiXCR; each CDR3 protein has one entry. The sample comprises more than 900,000 distinct CDR3 sequences, 25% to 35% of which are singletons, and roughly a tenth rests with the top ten. The data also belong to a second study, concerning T cells of mothers and their children.

The material sequenced was blood. The receptors derive from a woman in her forties in good health.

The chain joins TRBV4-1 to TRBJ1-1; D possibly corresponds to TRBD1 (5 bases). The CDR3 runs to 14 residues. Germline values: CDR1 MGHRA, CDR2 YSYEKL. V lost 0 bases and J 4 bases, leaving 9 bases between the germline ends. CDR3 in amino acids: CASSQDNGGTEAFF. In DNA form, the CDR3 reads TGCGCCAGCAGCCAAGATAACGGGGGCACTGAAGCTTTCTTT.

The rearrangement links TRBV6-5 to TRBJ1-2; 7 bases align to TRBD1. Germline CDR1 and CDR2: MNHEY and SVGAGI. The CDR3 has 16 residues. V was clipped by 6 bases and J by 5 bases; unmatched bases: 15. CDR3 DNA sequence: TGTGCCAGCAGCCACCCAAGCCGACAGGGTTCTTATGGCTACACCTTC. It translates to CASSHPSRQGSYGYTF.

V usage is TRBV3-1 and J usage is TRBJ2-7, with TRBD1 as a possible D gene (6 bases). V shed 1 base and J shed 4 bases, with 14 bases lying between them. The CDR3 sequence is 15 residues long. Per the germline V gene, CDR1 is LGHDT and CDR2 is YNNKEL (reference sequence). CDR3 sequence reads: CASSQARGSPYEQYF. The CDR3 DNA is TGTGCCAGCAGCCAAGCGAGGGGGTCCCCTTACGAGCAGTACTTC.

The chain links TRBV11-2 to TRBJ2-2; a possible D gene is TRBD1 (5 bases). Trimming removed 5 bases at V and 9 bases at J, with 22 bases between. The germline V gene has CDR1 SGHAT and CDR2 FQNNGV. The CDR3 is made up of 16 amino acids. DNA of the CDR3: TGTGCCAGCAGCCCCAAGGCAGGGCCATCCCACCGGGAGCTGTTTTTT. Its translation: CASSPKAGPSHRELFF.

This clonotype occurred many times. The chain uses TRBV28 and TRBJ2-7; 7 bases align to TRBD1. Germline V gives CDR1 MDHEN, CDR2 SYDVKM. J gave up 6 bases and V 8 bases, and 16 bases lay outside the gene matches. The CDR3 is 15 amino acids. CDR3 loop: CASRQDLGQSTEQYF. CDR3 nucleotide sequence: TGTGCCAGCCGCCAAGACCTGGGACAGTCTACCGAGCAGTACTTC.